This TCR beta chain was identified in a study of blood T cell repertoires in COVID-19. Study in general: The United States, Italy and Spain were the sources of the acute and convalescent COVID-19 samples.

Methods used by the authors: For nucleated cells, counts were estimated from reference gene primer amplification. Assay used: immunoSEQ multiplex PCR; TCRdb lists only in-frame clones, some missing. D and trimming come from the DNA, and the V and J calls and clone size come from that table. Among about 90,000 clones, around 94% were seen once, and the ten largest hold under 7.5%. Concerning this clone: Other nucleotide sequences in the sample specify the same CDR3.

CDR3 size: 13 residues. Trimming left V 2 bases short and J 4 bases short, with 6 bases between. The chain has TRBV12-3 or TRBV12-4 and TRBJ2-1; D is perhaps TRBD2 (6 bases). Sequencing was carried out using peripheral blood. The clonotype originates from a woman aged 60-75 years with active COVID-19. The CDR3 spells CASSLSGYNEQFF. The CDR3 nucleotides are TGTGCCAGCAGTTTAAGCGGGTACAATGAGCAGTTCTTC.